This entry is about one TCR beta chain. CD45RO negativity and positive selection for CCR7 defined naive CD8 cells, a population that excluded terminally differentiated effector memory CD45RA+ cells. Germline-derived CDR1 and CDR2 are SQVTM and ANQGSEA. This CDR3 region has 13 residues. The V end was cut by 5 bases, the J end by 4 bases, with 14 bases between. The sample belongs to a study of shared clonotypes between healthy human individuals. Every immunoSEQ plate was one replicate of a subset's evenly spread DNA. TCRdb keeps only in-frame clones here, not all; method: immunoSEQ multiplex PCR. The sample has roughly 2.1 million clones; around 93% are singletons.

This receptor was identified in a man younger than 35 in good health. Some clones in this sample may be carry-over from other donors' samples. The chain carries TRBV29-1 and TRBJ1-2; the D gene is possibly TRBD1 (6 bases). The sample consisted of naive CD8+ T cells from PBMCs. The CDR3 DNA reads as TGCAGCGTTCAGGGGAGGGACGGCTATGGCTACACCTTC. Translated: CSVQGRDGYGYTF.